Below, one T cell receptor (beta chain) is given with its context. The germline V gene encodes CDR1 MNHEY and CDR2 SMNVEV (reference sequence). Trimming took 4 bases from V and 1 from J, leaving 7 bases between them. This CDR3 is built from 14 residues. This sample is drawn from a study of T cell changes during pregnancy in multiple sclerosis. Profiling relied on immunoSEQ multiplex PCR, and the TCRdb table lists in-frame clones only, not all of them. Counted here are around 30,000 clones, over 80% occurring once; the ten biggest clones make up around 9.8%. This chain connects TRBV27 to TRBJ2-2; D perhaps matches TRBD2 (6 bases). The receptor's source is a female donor with multiple sclerosis, enrolled in a pregnancy study. The starting material was CD8+ T cells from peripheral blood mononuclear cells, obtained in the first trimester of pregnancy. In DNA form, the CDR3 reads TGTGCCAGCAGTTACGGGGGGAACACCGGGGAGCTGTTTTTT. It codes for CASSYGGNTGELFF.